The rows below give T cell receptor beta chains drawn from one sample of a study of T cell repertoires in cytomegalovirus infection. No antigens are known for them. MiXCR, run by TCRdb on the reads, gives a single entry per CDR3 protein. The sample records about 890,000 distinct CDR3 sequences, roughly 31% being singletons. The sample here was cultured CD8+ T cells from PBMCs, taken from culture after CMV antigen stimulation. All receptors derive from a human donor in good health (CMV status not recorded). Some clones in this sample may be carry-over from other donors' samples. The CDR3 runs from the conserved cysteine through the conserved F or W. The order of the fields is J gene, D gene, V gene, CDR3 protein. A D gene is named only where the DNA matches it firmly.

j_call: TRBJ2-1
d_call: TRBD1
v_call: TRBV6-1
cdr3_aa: CASSSHGQGAAYNEQFF

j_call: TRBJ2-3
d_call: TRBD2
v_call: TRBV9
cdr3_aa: CASSVIGGGSLDTQYF

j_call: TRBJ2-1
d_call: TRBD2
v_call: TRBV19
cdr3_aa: CASRLVAGAYNEQFF

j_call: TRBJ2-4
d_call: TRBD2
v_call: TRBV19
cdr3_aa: CASSIGSSGGGSAKNIQYF

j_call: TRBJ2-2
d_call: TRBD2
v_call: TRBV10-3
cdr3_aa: CAIRNGLAGSTGELFF

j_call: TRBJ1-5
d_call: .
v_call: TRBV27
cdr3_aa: CASSLQSSNQPQHF

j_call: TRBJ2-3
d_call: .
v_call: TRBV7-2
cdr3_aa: CVSSLSGTDTQYF

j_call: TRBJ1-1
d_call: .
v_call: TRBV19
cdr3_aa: CVSSMGVGMNTEAFF

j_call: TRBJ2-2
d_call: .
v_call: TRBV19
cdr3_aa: CASSIRAGELFF

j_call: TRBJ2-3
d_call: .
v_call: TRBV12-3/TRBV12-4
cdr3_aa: CASSFPPAWTTPDTQYF

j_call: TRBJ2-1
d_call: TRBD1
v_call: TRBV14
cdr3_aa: CASSQPGTGSYNEQFF

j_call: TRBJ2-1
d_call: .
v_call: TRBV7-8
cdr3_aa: CASSSYPDSQSSYNEQFF

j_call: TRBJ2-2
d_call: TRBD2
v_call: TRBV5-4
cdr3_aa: CASSLEWGGSAGELFF

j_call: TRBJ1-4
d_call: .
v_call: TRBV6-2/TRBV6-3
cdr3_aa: CASSPRDRKEKLFF

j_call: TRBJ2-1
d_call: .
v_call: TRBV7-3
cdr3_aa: CASSPGQSSGWSSYNEQFF

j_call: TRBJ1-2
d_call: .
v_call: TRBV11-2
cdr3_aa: CASSLDNGGFGYTF

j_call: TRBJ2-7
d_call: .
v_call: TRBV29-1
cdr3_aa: CSVEKDSPYEQYF

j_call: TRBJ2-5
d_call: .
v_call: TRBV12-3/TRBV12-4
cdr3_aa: CASSLSWDQETQYF

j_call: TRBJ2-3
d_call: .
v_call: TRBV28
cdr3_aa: CASIGGAQGRTDTQYF

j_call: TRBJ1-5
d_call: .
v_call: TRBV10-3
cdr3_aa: CAIWDGSLHQPQHF

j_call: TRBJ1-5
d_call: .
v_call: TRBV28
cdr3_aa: CASSWGGLYSNQPQHF

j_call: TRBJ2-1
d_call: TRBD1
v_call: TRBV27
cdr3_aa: CASEHPGQGSWEQFF